The 15 T cell receptor beta chains below all came from one sample that was sequenced in a study of blood T cell repertoires in COVID-19. Data came from immunoSEQ multiplex PCR; TCRdb stores just in-frame clones and leaves some out. The sample holds about 140,000 clones, about 87% seen once. Sequenced input: peripheral blood. Every receptor here comes from a woman aged 35 to 49 with acute or convalescent COVID-19.

This chain joins TRBV7-8 and TRBJ2-2; no firm D call. Trimming left V 0 bases short and J 1 base short, with 6 bases between. The CDR3 sequence is 15 residues long. The germline V gene encodes CDR1 SGHVS and CDR2 FQNEAQ. The CDR3 region is CASSLARGNTGELFF. CDR3 coding DNA: TGTGCCAGCAGCTTAGCTAGAGGGAACACCGGGGAGCTGTTTTTT.

This clone was detected only a few times. V and J are TRBV5-1 and TRBJ1-1; D call uncertain. Trimming pared 4 bases from V and 1 base from J, leaving 8 bases between. CDR1 and CDR2 from the germline V gene are SGHRS and YFSETQ. The CDR3 totals 13 residues. In nucleotides, the CDR3 is TGCGCCAGCAGCCCGGGAGGGAACACTGAAGCTTTCTTT. Its protein is CASSPGGNTEAFF.

The chain links TRBV30 to TRBJ2-1; D gene ambiguous. Per the germline V gene, CDR1 is GTSNPN and CDR2 is SVGIG (reference sequence). Between the trimmed V and J ends, which lost 0 bases and 5 bases, there was a span of 5 bases. There are 12 residues in the CDR3. CDR3 region: CAWSVIDNEQFF. The CDR3, as DNA: TGTGCCTGGAGTGTTATCGACAATGAGCAGTTCTTC.

The rearrangement uses TRBV28 and TRBJ2-2; 9 bases are shared with TRBD1. Germline V gives CDR1 MDHEN, CDR2 SYDVKM. This CDR3 comprises 16 residues. V shed 1 base, J shed 5 bases, and the junction held 5 bases outside the gene matches. The DNA of the CDR3 is TGTGCCAGCAGTTTATCCACAGGGGGCTCGACCGGGGAGCTGTTTTTT. Amino acids: CASSLSTGGSTGELFF.

V is TRBV18 and J is TRBJ1-1; no reliable D call. The CDR3 has 13 residues. Trimming removed 3 bases from V and 9 bases from J, with 14 bases in between. Germline loops: CDR1 KGHSH, CDR2 LQKENI. Here the CDR3 DNA reads TGTGCCAGCTCACCCGCAGCGGAGCTCCAAGCTTTCTTT. Translating gives CASSPAAELQAFF.

A word on this clone: The junction departs from germline at one end; a sequencing error may be responsible. The genes are TRBV30 and TRBJ2-1; 8 bases are a match to TRBD2. From germline, CDR1 is GTSNPN and CDR2 SVGIG (reference sequence). CDR3 length equals 13 residues. DNA for the CDR3: TGTGCCTGGAGTCATGCGGGACTAGGGCCCCAAATCTTC. This codes for CAWSHAGLGPQIF.

The genes are TRBV23-1 and TRBJ2-7; D is possibly TRBD1 (5 bases). TRBV23-1 is known as an ORF, though its function is uncertain. This CDR3 contains 14 residues. V lost 9 bases and J lost 3, with 18 bases in between. The chain's CDR3 is CARPFRCRVYEQYF. CDR3 nucleotides: TGCGCCAGACCTTTCAGGTGCAGGGTCTACGAGCAGTACTTC.

Only one count was recorded for this clone. This chain joins TRBV5-1 and TRBJ1-4; no definite D call. The V and J ends lost 4 bases and 6 bases respectively, with 16 bases between them. The CDR3 extends over 15 amino acids. Germline lookup yields CDR1 SGHRS and CDR2 YFSETQ. In DNA form, the CDR3 reads TGCGCCAGCAGCAAAGAAGCGCAGTACTATGAAAAACTGTTTTTT. It codes for CASSKEAQYYEKLFF.

The chain couples TRBV11-2 to TRBJ2-7; the match to TRBD1 covers 8 bases. This CDR3 is 14 amino acids long. CDR1 is SGHAT and CDR2 is FQNNGV in the germline V gene. The V segment lost 5 bases and the J segment 0 bases; nucleotides outside the gene matches: 3. The CDR3 loop reads CASSVGQVSYEQYF. CDR3 nucleotides: TGTGCCAGCAGCGTGGGACAGGTCTCCTACGAGCAGTACTTC.

This clone was observed a single time. The rearrangement links TRBV29-1 to TRBJ2-3, with 11 bases matching TRBD1. In germline, CDR1 is SQVTM, CDR2 ANQGSEA. The V gene end was trimmed by 4 bases and the J gene end by 4 bases; junction bases not matched to a gene: 4. CDR3 length equals 14 residues. CDR3 nucleotide sequence: TGCAGCGTTGGGACAGGGGGCGTTTCAGATACGCAGTATTTT. This encodes CSVGTGGVSDTQYF.

The J gene is TRBJ1-2, the V gene TRBV24-1; D may be TRBD1 (6 bases). V lost 5 bases, J lost 10 bases, and 22 bases lay in between. The CDR3 consists of 15 residues. CDR1 is KGHDR, CDR2 SFDVKD, per germline. CDR3 bases: TGTGCCACCAGTGCGGGAAGAGACAGGCCGCCCTCCTACACCTTC. Its translation is CATSAGRDRPPSYTF.

The rearrangement uses TRBV30 and TRBJ1-2; TRBD1 agrees at 8 bases. The germline V gene has CDR1 GTSNPN and CDR2 SVGIG (reference sequence). V lost 0 bases to trimming and J lost 8 bases; unmatched junction nucleotides: 11. The CDR3 extends over 15 amino acids. The CDR3 spells CAWSVHRTGSVGYTF. In nucleotides, the CDR3 is TGTGCCTGGAGTGTACACCGGACAGGGAGTGTCGGCTACACCTTC.

The chain carries TRBV24-1 and TRBJ2-2; 7 bases fit TRBD1. J lost 4 bases, V lost 4 bases, and 5 bases had no gene match. Per germline, CDR1 KGHDR and CDR2 SFDVKD. CDR3 length: 15 residues. The CDR3, as DNA: TGTGCCACCAGTGAGAGGACAGGCCCCACCGGGGAGCTGTTTTTT. Protein sequence: CATSERTGPTGELFF.

The rearrangement joins TRBV10-3 to TRBJ2-3, with 7 nucleotides matching TRBD2. V shed 3 bases and J 2 bases; nucleotides not matched to a gene: 2. Germline V gives CDR1 ENHRY, CDR2 SYGVKD. The CDR3 sequence is 14 residues long. The CDR3 region is CAISDRDYTDTQYF. CDR3 nucleotide sequence: TGTGCCATCAGTGACAGGGACTACACAGATACGCAGTATTTT.

The chain combines TRBV4-1 with TRBJ2-7; 9 nucleotides agree with TRBD1. J gave up 3 bases and V 2 bases, and 11 bases lay outside the gene matches. The length of the CDR3 is 17 residues. Germline V gene data show CDR1 as MGHRA and CDR2 as YSYEKL. CDR3 sequence (DNA): TGCGCCAGCAGCCAAAGTCCGGGACAGGGTGTTCGCTACGAGCAGTACTTC. This translates into CASSQSPGQGVRYEQYF.